These 28 T cell receptor beta chains came from one sample sequenced in a study of T-cell memory formation after mild COVID-19. TCRdb recomputed calls from the 5' RACE reads with MiXCR, one row per CDR3 protein. Seen here are hundreds of thousands of distinct CDR3 sequences, roughly 17% observed once, and the top ten hold roughly 7.7%. Material: PBMCs or a T cell subset sorted from them (not recorded which). The receptor source for this set is an adult woman who had mild COVID-19 (a few samples of this study predate the infection). Cell type and time point are not known.

This clonotype came up a few times. V usage is TRBV9 and J usage is TRBJ2-1; 8 nucleotides match TRBD2. V dropped 1 base and J dropped 8; count of bases not matched to a gene: 8. Germline CDR1 is SGDLS and CDR2 is YYNGEE. CDR3 length equals 15 residues. The CDR3 DNA sequence: TGTGCCAGCAGCGTACAAAGCGGGAGCTCATATGAGCAGTTCTTC. Translation gives CASSVQSGSSYEQFF.

The rearrangement uses TRBV15 and TRBJ2-3; 7 nucleotides match TRBD1. The germline CDR1 and CDR2 sequences are LNHNV and YYDKDF (reference sequence). V lost 0 bases and J lost 2; bases outside the gene matches: 5. The CDR3 is 16 residues long. DNA of the CDR3: TGTGCCACCAGCAGAGAGGGGGACAGCCTCACAGATACGCAGTATTTT. Its translation: CATSREGDSLTDTQYF.

The chain combines TRBV5-4 with TRBJ2-3; TRBD2 agrees at 8 bases. This CDR3 spans 14 amino acids. After removal of 6 bases from V and 6 bases from J, the junction contained 9 bases not matched to a gene. CDR1 is SGHNT and CDR2 is YYREEE in the germline V gene (reference sequence). CDR3 loop: CASTFYGRADTQYF. The CDR3 DNA reads as TGTGCCAGCACGTTTTACGGGAGGGCGGATACGCAGTATTTT.

This clonotype was detected a few times. V and J are TRBV7-3 and TRBJ2-2; TRBD1 is a possible D gene (6 bases). This CDR3 has 14 residues. The germline CDR1 and CDR2 sequences are SGHTA and FQGTGA. V was clipped by 5 bases and J by 3 bases, with 10 bases between them. The CDR3 coding sequence is TGTGCCAGCAGCAGCCGACAGGACACCGGGGAGCTGTTTTTT. This gives the protein CASSSRQDTGELFF. Full variable domain (rest looked up from reference TRBV7-3 and TRBJ2-2): GAGVSQTPSNKVTEKGKYVELRCDPISGHTALYWYRQSLGQGPEFLIYFQGTGAADDSGLPNDRFFAVRPEGSVSTLKIQRTERGDSAVYLCASSSRQDTGELFFGEGSRLTVL.

The chain is built from TRBV19 and TRBJ1-1; D not resolved. The V end lost 1 base, the J end lost 1 base, and 10 bases lay between the germline ends. This CDR3 comprises 15 residues. Germline loops: CDR1 LNHDA, CDR2 SQIVND (reference sequence). The CDR3 nucleotides are TGTGCCAGTAGTATAGGTGGCATTACGAACACTGAAGCTTTCTTT. Protein sequence: CASSIGGITNTEAFF.

This clonotype was recorded a few times. The gene calls are TRBV5-1 and TRBJ2-1; 10 bases fit TRBD2. Losses at the gene ends were 2 bases for V and 10 bases for J; bases not matched to a gene: 6. The CDR3 contains 14 residues. Germline V CDR1 and CDR2: SGHRS, YFSETQ. The CDR3 DNA is TGCGCCAGCAGCTTCACTAGCGGGGCATGGGAGCAGTTCTTC. Translating it yields CASSFTSGAWEQFF.

The rearrangement joins TRBV29-1 to TRBJ2-2, with 7 bases fitting TRBD2. Germline CDR1 and CDR2: SQVTM and ANQGSEA. The CDR3 totals 12 residues. The V and J ends lost 4 bases and 9 bases, in that order; junction bases with no gene match: 5. The CDR3, as DNA: TGCAGCGTTGGGGACTATCTGAGGGAGCTGTTTTTT. This gives the protein CSVGDYLRELFF.

The J gene is TRBJ1-2, the V gene TRBV19; D gene uncertain. This CDR3 contains 12 residues. The V gene's germline CDR1 is LNHDA and CDR2 SQIVND (reference sequence). V lost 3 bases to trimming and J lost 6 bases, with 8 bases between them. CDR3 bases: TGTGCCAGTAGTATCATGCCCCATGGCTACACCTTC. Its translation: CASSIMPHGYTF.

The chain has TRBV7-2 and TRBJ2-1, with D tentatively TRBD2 (6 bases). V was trimmed by 5 bases and J by 2 bases, leaving 16 bases between them. Germline V gene sequence: CDR1 SGHTA, CDR2 FQGNSA. The CDR3 has 16 residues. CDR3 DNA sequence: TGTGCCAGCAGCCCTACTCCTAGCGAACCCTACAATGAGCAGTTCTTC. Its translation: CASSPTPSEPYNEQFF.

The chain recombines TRBV20-1 with TRBJ2-1, with 11 nucleotides matching TRBD2. V gave up 5 bases and J gave up 8 bases; unmatched junction bases: 5. CDR1 and CDR2 from the germline V gene are DFQATT and SNEGSKA (reference sequence). This CDR3 spans 13 amino acids. CDR3 DNA sequence: TGCAGTGCTGGGTTAGCGGGAGGGGATGAGCAGTTCTTC. Translated: CSAGLAGGDEQFF.

This clonotype has only a few counts. The chain employs TRBV15 and TRBJ1-1; D might be TRBD1 (5 bases). This CDR3 comprises 14 residues. Looked up from germline, CDR1 is LNHNV and CDR2 is YYDKDF (reference sequence). Deletions cut 1 base from V and 1 base from J, with 7 bases between. CDR3 sequence reads: CATSRATENTEAFF. Written as DNA, the CDR3 is TGTGCCACCAGCAGAGCGACAGAGAACACTGAAGCTTTCTTT.

In this sample, this clonotype turned up a few times. The chain recombines TRBV10-3 with TRBJ2-1; D is possibly TRBD1 (5 bases). Germline loops: CDR1 ENHRY, CDR2 SYGVKD. Trimming pared 6 bases from V and 3 bases from J, leaving 9 bases between. The CDR3 is made up of 13 amino acids. CDR3 loop: CAIRSTDYNEQFF. CDR3 nucleotide sequence: TGTGCCATCAGATCGACAGACTACAATGAGCAGTTCTTC.

A few counts support this clonotype. V usage is TRBV7-3 and J usage is TRBJ1-2, with 7 bases fitting TRBD1. Germline CDR1 and CDR2: SGHTA and FQGTGA. J gave up 4 bases and V 5 bases, and 10 bases lay outside the gene matches. CDR3 length equals 15 residues. CDR3 sequence (DNA): TGTGCCAGCAGCCATAGACAGGGCTCAAGCTATGGCTACACCTTC. Protein product: CASSHRQGSSYGYTF.

The rearrangement links TRBV7-9 to TRBJ2-5; the D is unclear. The CDR3 sequence is 13 residues long. The V end was cut by 7 bases, the J end by 2 bases, with 11 bases between. Germline V gives CDR1 SEHNR, CDR2 FQNEAQ (reference sequence). The CDR3 DNA is TGTGCCAGCACCACCATTACGCAAGAGACCCAGTACTTC. This translates into CASTTITQETQYF.

This clonotype was counted only a few times. The rearrangement uses TRBV7-2 and TRBJ2-5, with 8 bases lining up with TRBD2. V was pared by 1 base and J by 5 bases, with 6 bases of the junction left unmatched. CDR1 SGHTA and CDR2 FQGNSA come from the germline V gene. The CDR3 totals 15 residues. DNA of the CDR3: TGTGCCAGCAGCTTAGGTAGCGGGAAGCGGGAGACCCAGTACTTC. Translation gives CASSLGSGKRETQYF.

This chain joins TRBV5-6 and TRBJ2-7; the D is unclear. V was clipped by 0 bases and J by 6 bases, with 13 bases between them. The germline V gene has CDR1 SGHDT and CDR2 YYEEEE. The CDR3 length is 14 residues. The CDR3 nucleotides are TGTGCCAGCAGCTTGGCACGGACGGCCTCCGAGCAGTACTTC. Translated: CASSLARTASEQYF.

This rearrangement joins TRBV19 to TRBJ2-3; D is uncertain. The CDR3 has 14 amino acids. From germline, CDR1 is LNHDA and CDR2 SQIVND (reference sequence). Trimming pared 3 bases from V and 4 bases from J, leaving 11 bases between. The CDR3 bases are TGTGCCAGTAGTATTGGCCTAGACCCAGATACGCAGTATTTT. It is translated as CASSIGLDPDTQYF.

This clonotype showed up just a few times. The rearrangement joins TRBV4-3 to TRBJ1-3; 7 bases match TRBD1. The germline gives CDR1 LGHNA, CDR2 YSLEER. The CDR3 contains 18 residues. With 4 bases clipped from V and 0 bases from J, the junction kept 12 bases outside the gene matches. This CDR3 is CASSRVSLDRASGNTIYF. The CDR3 nucleotides are TGCGCCAGCAGCCGAGTAAGTTTAGACAGGGCCTCTGGAAACACCATATATTTT.

This clonotype has just a few counts. No DNA is shown, since the ends of the CDR3 on it are uncertain; the CDR3 is the one TCRdb lists. The genes are TRBV21-1 and TRBJ2-2; the D call TRBD2 from the table was never checked on the DNA. TRBV21-1 is shown as a pseudogene. The CDR3 numbers 16 amino acids, ends counted. CDR3: CASSKVGRGNTGELFF.

The rearrangement joins TRBV6-2 or TRBV6-3 to TRBJ2-1; no firm D call. Germline V lookup: CDR1 MNHEY, CDR2 SVGEGT. The CDR3 is made up of 14 amino acids. Trimming removed 5 bases at V and 8 bases at J, with 16 bases between. Written as DNA, the CDR3 is TGTGCCAGCAGTCACAGTCACAAGATAGATGAGCAGTTCTTC. Its protein is CASSHSHKIDEQFF.

The chain employs TRBV12-3 or TRBV12-4 and TRBJ1-2; D might be TRBD1 (5 bases). Trimming took off 4 bases at V and 4 bases at J, with 13 bases between the two ends. The CDR3 has 14 amino acids. CDR3 nucleotide sequence: TGTGCCAGCAGTTCTGCCGGGACGCCCTATGGCTACACCTTC. It translates to CASSSAGTPYGYTF.

In its sample, this clonotype was seen many times. The rearrangement links TRBV29-1 to TRBJ1-2; TRBD1 is a possible D gene (6 bases). Deletions cut 1 base from V and 5 bases from J, with 11 bases between. Germline V CDR1 and CDR2: SQVTM, ANQGSEA. CDR3 length: 13 residues. DNA of the CDR3: TGCAGCGTTGAAGGGGGGCTTAGTTATGGCTACACCTTC. Residues: CSVEGGLSYGYTF.

The rearrangement links TRBV13 to TRBJ2-7, with D uncertain. From germline, CDR1 is PRHDT and CDR2 FYEKMQ (reference sequence). The CDR3 extends over 15 amino acids. Trimming pared 0 bases from V and 2 bases from J, leaving 11 bases between. CDR3 coding DNA: TGTGCCAGCAGCTTAGGGGCCCCTCGGGCCTACGAGCAGTACTTC. It yields the protein CASSLGAPRAYEQYF.

J is TRBJ2-1 and V is TRBV7-2; 13 nucleotides agree with TRBD2. CDR1 and CDR2 from the germline V gene are SGHTA and FQGNSA. This CDR3 comprises 18 residues. V was clipped by 1 base and J by 2 bases; unmatched bases: 5. In DNA, the CDR3 is TGTGCCAGCAGCTTAGGGCGGACTAGCGGGAGCGCCTACAATGAGCAGTTCTTC. Protein product: CASSLGRTSGSAYNEQFF.

The V and J genes are TRBV6-5 and TRBJ2-2, with 7 bases that match TRBD1. The CDR3 runs 14 residues. J lost 5 bases, V lost 10 bases, and 10 bases had no gene match. Germline V gives CDR1 MNHEY, CDR2 SVGAGI. The CDR3 protein is CATGDKQGTGELFF. The CDR3 region has the DNA TGTGCCACCGGCGACAAACAGGGGACCGGGGAGCTGTTTTTT.

This sequence joins TRBV19 and TRBJ1-2, with D possibly matching TRBD1 (5 bases). The CDR3 loop spans 14 amino acids. V was pared by 6 bases and J by 4 bases, with 15 bases between. The germline CDR1 and CDR2 sequences are LNHDA and SQIVND (reference sequence). DNA of the CDR3: TGTGCCAGTAGAAAAAGGGACGGGACCTATGGCTACACCTTC. Translated, it gives CASRKRDGTYGYTF.

The chain joins TRBV11-3 to TRBJ2-3, with 9 nucleotides matching TRBD2. J was trimmed by 2 bases and V by 3 bases; bases with no gene match: 3. Germline values: CDR1 SGHNT, CDR2 YENEEA. CDR3 size: 15 residues. CDR3 amino acids: CASSFRGGDTDTQYF. In DNA, the CDR3 is TGTGCCAGCAGCTTCCGCGGGGGGGACACAGATACGCAGTATTTT.

This chain joins TRBV30 and TRBJ1-2; D not resolved. The CDR3 covers 14 residues. The V gene lost 2 bases and the J gene lost 2 bases, with 12 bases spanning the gap. The germline V gene has CDR1 GTSNPN and CDR2 SVGIG (reference sequence). As DNA, the CDR3 is TGTGCCTGGAGTTTACAGAATCTAAACTATGGCTACACCTTC. Protein product: CAWSLQNLNYGYTF.